This T cell receptor beta chain came from a study of spatial heterogeneity in lung cancer (dated by TCRdb to about 2019). For the wider study: Beta-chain transcripts were consistently detected in greater numbers than alpha-chain transcripts, which likely reflected higher beta-chain transcript abundance. In the raw uncorrected reads, each unique combination of TCR and UMI appeared more than ten times on average. TCR alpha and beta repertoires were quantitatively compared across multiple tumor regions, matched nontumor lung and blood in non-small cell lung cancer. Nonsynonymous mutation counts, determined by whole-exome sequencing of tumor tissue, were related to features of the TCR repertoire. At surgery, both alpha and beta chains were TCR-sequenced in 220 tumor regions, 63 to 65 matched nontumor lung samples and just over 55 PBMC samples. The paper's findings and limits, for the study overall: Ubiquitous expanded tumor TCRs showed up in blood more often at tumor resection than at routine follow-up. Additional single-cell paired TCR alpha and beta sequencing was considered necessary to confirm, at a functional level, the hypothesis that regional TCRs recognize regional mutations.

The library was made by 5' RACE. The instrument given in TCRdb is NextSeq 500. In the TCR library protocol, a unique molecular identifier was attached to each TCR cDNA molecule so that PCR and sequencing errors could be corrected. On the study's bioinformatics: TCR identification, UMI-based error correction and CDR3 extraction were performed with Decombinator tools. Expanded TCRs were defined as those above a frequency of 2 per 1,000, corresponding to the top 1% of the tumor frequency distribution. Renyi diversity was calculated using the R vegan package after each repertoire was subsampled 100 times to 5,000 TCRs. CDR3 similarity networks were built from amino acid triplet string-kernel similarity, connecting CDR3s with pairwise similarity above 0.82. The public reads were reprocessed in TCRdb via fastp at Q25 and MiXCR, keeping in-frame beta chains. Rows with a matching CDR3 protein are joined into one entry that keeps the most common DNA and genes. The V and J calls reflect TCRdb's pipeline rather than the authors' work. This sample comprises some 52,000 distinct CDR3 sequences, more than 6.5% of them detected only once. The ten largest clones take up 2.9% of the sample.

CDR1 is given as DFQATT and CDR2 as SNEGSKA, both from the germline V gene (reference sequence). The CDR3 spans 16 residues, from the cysteine through the phenylalanine. The entry retains the CDR3 DNA only, 48 bases that are in frame from base 1. The V and J ends are trimmed by 0 bases and 1 base, leaving 15 bases between them. What this sample's time point label stands for: sample taken at primary tumor resection. For TCR sequencing, whole RNA was extracted from tumor and nontumor lung tissue, or from cryopreserved PBMC samples, and no cell sorting was done. Donors were some 78 patients with early-stage, untreated non-small cell lung cancer from the lung TRACERx cohort. Only patients for whom sufficient RNA was available from at least two tumor regions were selected for TCR sequencing. At least ten counts were recorded for this clonotype. Its antigen specificity is not known. No much larger clonotype is one base removed from it; base qualities were not supplied.

Here the sequenced sample was PBMCs, taken at surgery. This TCR came from a female donor with early-stage non-small cell lung cancer. The rearranged chain carries TRBV20-1 and TRBJ2-5; TRBD2 is possibly the D segment (5 matching bases). The CDR3 region reads CSARDYNGESQETQYF. The DNA sequence reads TGCAGTGCTAGAGATTATAACGGGGAGTCCCAAGAGACCCAGTACTTC.